Listed below are T cell receptor beta chains from one sample, sequenced in a study of long-term antiretroviral therapy in people with HIV. Here immunoSEQ multiplex PCR was the method, and the copy in TCRdb shows in-frame clones only, minus some. Among about 29,000 clones listed, approximately 95% were seen once. Specimen: unsorted PBMCs, collected 5.3 years after starting antiretroviral therapy. Receptors originate from a man younger than 45 with HIV. Both conserved end residues are part of each CDR3. A D gene is named only where the DNA matches it firmly.

j_gene | d_gene | v_gene | CDR3nt | CDR3aa
TRBJ1-1 | NA | TRBV18 | TGTGCCAGCTCACCATGGGGAGGGACTGAAGCTTTCTTT | CASSPWGGTEAFF
TRBJ2-7 | NA | TRBV28 | TGTGCCAGCAGTTCACCCTCGGCTGCCGGGGGCGTGTCGGGCTACGAGCAGTACTTC | CASSSPSAAGGVSGYEQYF
TRBJ2-1 | NA | TRBV27 | TGTGCCAGCAGTAACGGGGGCCATTTGGATGAGCAGTTCTTC | CASSNGGHLDEQFF
TRBJ2-1 | NA | TRBV4-3 | TGCGCCAGCAGCCCCTCCGCGGGTATCTACAATGAGCAGTTCTTC | CASSPSAGIYNEQFF
TRBJ1-6 | NA | TRBV23-1 | TGCGCCAGCACCCCCGGTAGGGGAAATTCACCCCTCCACTTT | CASTPGRGNSPLHF
TRBJ2-7 | TRBD1 | TRBV4-1 | TGCGCCAGCAGCCAAGGGACAGGGTTAAACGAGCAGTACTTC | CASSQGTGLNEQYF
TRBJ2-7 | NA | TRBV6-1 | TGTGCCAGCAGTGAAGACTCGACCCTCTACGAGCAGTACTTC | CASSEDSTLYEQYF
TRBJ2-5 | TRBD2 | TRBV11-3 | TGTGCCAGCAGCTCAAGGGTGCGGGGGGAACAAGAGACCCAGTACTTC | CASSSRVRGEQETQYF
TRBJ1-1 | TRBD1 | TRBV6-5 | TGTGCCAGCGAACTTGAGGGGGCTGGGGCTGAAGCTTTCTTT | CASELEGAGAEAFF
TRBJ1-3 | NA | TRBV4-1 | TGCGCCAGCAGCCAAGGAAATGTGGGGAACTCTGGAAACACCATATATTTT | CASSQGNVGNSGNTIYF
TRBJ1-3 | NA | TRBV30 | TGTGCCTGGGAAGTCCTCTCTGGAAACACCATATATTTT | CAWEVLSGNTIYF
TRBJ2-1 | TRBD1 | TRBV7-9 | TGTGCCAGCAGCTTAAGGGGGACAGGGAGAAACAATGAGCAGTTCTTC | CASSLRGTGRNNEQFF
TRBJ2-6 | NA | TRBV7-8 | TGTGCCAGCAGCTTAGTCTATCCGGGGGCCAACGTCCTGACTTTC | CASSLVYPGANVLTF
TRBJ2-5 | TRBD1 | TRBV5-8 | TGTGCCAGCAGCCAACTTGGGACAGGATATGAGACCCAGTACTTC | CASSQLGTGYETQYF
TRBJ2-3 | TRBD2 | TRBV4-3 | TGCGCCAGCAGCCAAACTAGCGGGAGGGCCTACGATACGCAGTATTTT | CASSQTSGRAYDTQYF
TRBJ1-5 | NA | TRBV13 | TGTGCCAGCAGCTTAGGCGGGCAGAATCAGCCCCAGCATTTT | CASSLGGQNQPQHF
TRBJ2-3 | TRBD2 | TRBV27 | TGTGCCAGCAGCCTATTACCCCCACGGACTAGCGGGAGTGGAGATACGCAGTATTTT | CASSLLPPRTSGSGDTQYF
TRBJ1-1 | TRBD1 | TRBV9 | TGTGCCAGCAGCGGACGGGACAGGGGCATGAACACTGAAGCTTTCTTT | CASSGRDRGMNTEAFF
TRBJ1-1 | NA | TRBV15 | TGTGCCACCAGCAGAGACCGCGGGGTTGGCACTGAAGCTTTCTTT | CATSRDRGVGTEAFF
TRBJ2-5 | TRBD2 | TRBV19 | TGTGCCAGTTCCGGGACTAGCGGACCTCAAGAGACCCAGTACTTC | CASSGTSGPQETQYF
TRBJ1-2 | NA | TRBV15 | TGTGCCACCAGCAGGTCGACAGGTTCCTATGGCTACACCTTC | CATSRSTGSYGYTF
TRBJ2-1 | NA | TRBV9 | TGTGCCAGCAGCGCCCGAGGGGGGATAGCCCACAATGAGCAGTTCTTC | CASSARGGIAHNEQFF
TRBJ1-2 | TRBD1 | TRBV9 | TGTGCCAGCAGCGTACCGGGACAGGGTTATGGCTACACCTTC | CASSVPGQGYGYTF
TRBJ2-7 | TRBD2 | TRBV27 | TGTGCCAGCAGCCTACAGCGGGACCGATTCTACGAGCAGTACTTC | CASSLQRDRFYEQYF
TRBJ1-1 | NA | TRBV7-5 | TGTGCCAGAAGCTTTGGCCCCGAAGCTTTCTTT | CARSFGPEAFF
TRBJ1-2 | NA | TRBV4-3 | TGCGCCAGCAGCCAAGTGAGTGGGGATTATGGCTACACCTTC | CASSQVSGDYGYTF
TRBJ1-2 | NA | TRBV2 | TGTGCCAGCAGTGGACAGGCCCTTAACTATGGCTACACCTTC | CASSGQALNYGYTF
TRBJ2-3 | NA | TRBV27 | TGTGCCACCGAGAAATTCGCCCGGTCGCTTGGATCTAGCACAGATACGCAGTATTTT | CATEKFARSLGSSTDTQYF
TRBJ1-2 | NA | TRBV5-1 | TGCGCCAGCAGCTTGGCGGACACTAACTATGGCTACACCTTC | CASSLADTNYGYTF
TRBJ1-4 | NA | TRBV6-1 | TGTGCCAGCAGTTCAATCCCGGATGAAAAACTGTTTTTT | CASSSIPDEKLFF
TRBJ2-5 | NA | TRBV27 | TGTGCCAGCAGTTTAAGGCCGGGGTCTCAAGAGACCCAGTACTTC | CASSLRPGSQETQYF
TRBJ1-5 | TRBD1 | TRBV6-1 | TGTGCCAGCAGAGACGGGACAGGGGTGAGTCAGCCCCAGCATTTT | CASRDGTGVSQPQHF
TRBJ2-7 | TRBD2 | TRBV19 | TGTGCCAGTAGTCCTCAAGCGGGGGCCTACGAGCAGTACTTC | CASSPQAGAYEQYF
TRBJ1-2 | TRBD1 | TRBV19 | TGTGCCAGTAGTATCCGGGACAGGCCAAACTATGGCTACACCTTC | CASSIRDRPNYGYTF
TRBJ1-2 | TRBD1 | TRBV27 | TGTGCCAGCAGTCCCCCCCCGGGACAGGGGAATAACTATGGCTACACCTTC | CASSPPPGQGNNYGYTF
TRBJ2-5 | NA | TRBV28 | TGTGCCAGCAGTCCATTTGACAGGGCGGGGGAGGAGACCCAGTACTTC | CASSPFDRAGEETQYF
TRBJ2-7 | NA | TRBV6-1 | TGTGCCAGCAGAGGAGGGACCTCTAGCTCCTACGAGCAGTACTTC | CASRGGTSSSYEQYF
TRBJ1-1 | NA | TRBV14 | TGTGCCAGCAGCCAACGTAGGAACACTGAAGCTTTCTTT | CASSQRRNTEAFF
TRBJ1-6 | TRBD1 | TRBV5-6 | TGTGCCAGCAGCTTGCGTGGGACAGGGCCGAATAATTCACCCCTCCACTTT | CASSLRGTGPNNSPLHF
TRBJ2-3 | NA | TRBV4-1 | TGCGCCAGCAGCCGCTCTGTTGCAGATACGCAGTATTTT | CASSRSVADTQYF
TRBJ2-4 | NA | TRBV29-1 | TGCAGCGTCGTTGGGGGGTCAGACATTCAGTACTTC | CSVVGGSDIQYF
TRBJ2-7 | NA | TRBV12-1 | TGTGCCAGCAGCTTTCCTCCACTGACCGGGACTGCCGTCCGCGAAAGTCTCTACGAGCAGTACTTC | CASSFPPLTGTAVRESLYEQYF
TRBJ2-4 | NA | TRBV28 | TGTGCCAGCAGAGATTACAAGGGAGCCAAAAACATTCAGTACTTC | CASRDYKGAKNIQYF
TRBJ2-7 | NA | TRBV11-2 | TGTGCCAGCAGCTTCGGTTCCGCCTACGAGCAGTACTTC | CASSFGSAYEQYF
TRBJ2-3 | TRBD2 | TRBV7-3 | TGTGCCAGCAGCTTAAGCGGGAGCCTGGATACGCAGTATTTT | CASSLSGSLDTQYF
TRBJ2-7 | TRBD2 | TRBV5-4 | TGTGCCAGCAGCCTGGGTAGGACTAGCGGGGATGCGCAGTACTTC | CASSLGRTSGDAQYF
TRBJ2-3 | NA | TRBV5-4 | TGTGCCAGCAGCTACGACCTGGTGGACCAAGATACGCAGTATTTT | CASSYDLVDQDTQYF
TRBJ2-6 | TRBD2 | TRBV27 | TGTGCCAGCGGGCCCGGGACTAGACCCTTCTCTGGGGCCAACGTCCTGACTTTC | CASGPGTRPFSGANVLTF
TRBJ1-2 | TRBD1 | TRBV28 | TGTGCCAGCAATCTAAGGGGCAGGGGGCATGGCTACACCTTC | CASNLRGRGHGYTF
TRBJ1-2 | NA | TRBV5-1 | TGCGCCAGCAGCCCAACTAAGTATGGCTACACCTTC | CASSPTKYGYTF
TRBJ2-5 | NA | TRBV5-1 | TGCGCCAGCAGCTTGAGAGAGACCCAGTACTTC | CASSLRETQYF
TRBJ2-7 | NA | TRBV6-1 | TGTGCCAGCAGTGGTCGGGTCTCCTACGAGCAGTACTTC | CASSGRVSYEQYF
TRBJ2-3 | NA | TRBV5-6 | TGTGCCAGCAGCTTTTTCGGCGGACTACTCACAGATACGCAGTATTTT | CASSFFGGLLTDTQYF